Listed below are T cell receptor beta chains from one sample, sequenced in a study of blood T cell repertoires in COVID-19. The assay was immunoSEQ multiplex PCR, and TCRdb's table has in-frame clones only and misses some. The sample carries fewer than 250,000 clones, 85% to 90% recorded once. The sample taken for sequencing was PBMCs or T cells enriched from blood (not recorded which). These receptors came from a woman aged 45-60 years with acute COVID-19. Both conserved end residues are part of each CDR3. A D gene is named only where the DNA matches it firmly. The size field is filled for only some rows; it gives once, few, many or a size class.

CDR3 protein	CDR3 DNA	J gene	D gene	clone size	V gene
CASSLGQNYEQYF	TGTGCCAGCAGCCTGGGACAGAACTACGAGCAGTACTTC	TRBJ2-7	TRBD1	-	TRBV3-1/TRBV3-2
CASSGGGILENTIYF	TGTGCCAGCAGCGGCGGGGGGATTCTAGAAAACACCATATATTTT	TRBJ1-3	-	once	TRBV9
CASCGGLLYNEQFF	TGTGCCAGCTGCGGAGGACTCCTCTACAATGAGCAGTTCTTC	TRBJ2-1	-	-	TRBV28
CASSLVRGNTIYF	TGTGCCAGCAGTTTAGTTCGTGGAAACACCATATATTTT	TRBJ1-3	-	-	TRBV12-3/TRBV12-4
CALTTAGGLNTIYF	TGTGCCCTGACAACGGCAGGGGGCTTAAACACCATATATTTT	TRBJ1-3	TRBD1	-	TRBV30
CASSWTSGATDTQYF	TGTGCCAGCAGCTGGACTAGCGGGGCCACAGATACGCAGTATTTT	TRBJ2-3	TRBD2	-	TRBV5-5
CASSRGQTSNQPQHF	TGTGCCAGCAGTCGGGGACAGACTAGCAATCAGCCCCAGCATTTT	TRBJ1-5	TRBD1	-	TRBV27
CASSFRGHSYEQYF	TGTGCCAGCAGTTTCCGAGGACACTCCTACGAGCAGTACTTC	TRBJ2-7	-	-	TRBV27
CASSPQDTYQSGYTF	TGCGCCAGCAGCCCCCAGGACACCTACCAGAGTGGCTACACCTTC	TRBJ1-2	-	-	TRBV5-1
CATSGGGQGAGGYTF	TGTGCCACCAGTGGCGGAGGACAGGGGGCAGGTGGCTACACCTTC	TRBJ1-2	TRBD1	-	TRBV24-1
CASSSSGVANEQFF	TGTGCCAGCAGCTCTTCAGGGGTTGCGAATGAGCAGTTCTTC	TRBJ2-1	-	-	TRBV7-9
CATTLGIEGTPPNGANVLTF	TGTGCCACCACCCTTGGGATAGAAGGGACTCCTCCTAATGGGGCCAACGTCCTGACTTTC	TRBJ2-6	-	-	TRBV2
CATSEARATGELFF	TGTGCCACCAGCGAAGCCAGGGCCACCGGGGAGCTGTTTTTT	TRBJ2-2	-	-	TRBV15
CASSPSEASSSPLHF	TGTGCCAGCAGCCCAAGCGAGGCGTCCTCATCACCCCTCCACTTT	TRBJ1-6	-	-	TRBV7-9
CASTPGPGHHYEQYF	TGTGCCAGCACCCCAGGTCCGGGACACCACTACGAGCAGTACTTC	TRBJ2-7	-	-	TRBV28
CASSFGGLNTEAFF	TGCGCCAGCAGCTTTGGGGGGTTGAACACTGAAGCTTTCTTT	TRBJ1-1	-	-	TRBV5-1
CAIPLRGREADTQYF	TGCGCCATCCCGCTTAGGGGCAGGGAGGCAGATACGCAGTATTTT	TRBJ2-3	-	-	TRBV23-1
CASSDRFAFEAFF	TGTGCCAGTTCAGACAGGTTCGCGTTTGAAGCTTTCTTT	TRBJ1-1	-	-	TRBV19
CASSLAVASYEQYF	TGTGCCAGCAGCTTAGCGGTGGCTAGCTACGAGCAGTACTTC	TRBJ2-7	-	-	TRBV7-9
CASSPSTGEANEKLFF	TGTGCCAGCAGTCCATCAACAGGGGAGGCTAATGAAAAACTGTTTTTT	TRBJ1-4	TRBD1	-	TRBV28
CASSLDPLTGMNTEAFF	TGTGCCAGCAGCTTGGACCCTTTGACAGGGATGAACACTGAAGCTTTCTTT	TRBJ1-1	TRBD1	once	TRBV5-6
CASSSGLAGENEQFF	TGCGCCAGCAGCTCGGGACTAGCGGGAGAAAATGAGCAGTTCTTC	TRBJ2-1	TRBD2	once	TRBV5-1
CATSRAEETQYF	TGTGCCACCAGCAGAGCGGAGGAGACCCAGTACTTC	TRBJ2-5	-	-	TRBV15
CASEFQGSPYEQYF	TGTGCCAGCGAATTCCAGGGATCGCCCTACGAGCAGTACTTC	TRBJ2-7	-	-	TRBV7-9
CASREGGPETQYF	TGTGCCAGCCGGGAGGGGGGTCCAGAGACCCAGTACTTC	TRBJ2-5	TRBD2	-	TRBV7-2
CASRRQGPLHF	TGCGCCAGCAGGAGACAGGGGCCCCTCCATTTT	TRBJ2-3	TRBD1	-	TRBV10-1
CASSQPIWTSGSALYNEQFF	TGCGCCAGCAGTCAACCCATTTGGACTAGCGGGAGCGCTCTCTACAATGAGCAGTTCTTC	TRBJ2-1	TRBD2	once	TRBV23-1
CAIPGGGAGELFF	TGTGCCATCCCGGGGGGAGGGGCCGGGGAGCTGTTTTTT	TRBJ2-2	TRBD2	-	TRBV12-3/TRBV12-4
CAIPGQGATDTQYF	TGTGCCATCCCGGGACAGGGGGCCACAGATACGCAGTATTTT	TRBJ2-3	TRBD1	-	TRBV6-5
CASSARDFTTGELFF	TGTGCCAGCAGCGCCCGGGACTTTACGACCGGGGAGCTGTTTTTT	TRBJ2-2	-	-	TRBV9
CAWSVEYGYTF	TGTGCCTGGAGTGTGGAGTACGGCTACACCTTC	TRBJ1-2	-	once	TRBV30
CASSLARWSSNEQFF	TGTGCCAGCAGTTTGGCGAGGTGGTCTTCCAATGAGCAGTTCTTC	TRBJ2-1	-	-	TRBV28
CAISRDRDNSPLHF	TGTGCCATCAGTCGGGACAGAGATAATTCACCCCTCCACTTT	TRBJ1-6	TRBD1	-	TRBV10-3
CASSHEQVKGTEAFF	TGTGCCAGCTCACACGAACAGGTGAAAGGCACTGAAGCTTTCTTT	TRBJ1-1	-	-	TRBV18
CASSTGQGNNEQFF	TGCGCCAGCAGTACGGGACAGGGAAACAATGAGCAGTTCTTC	TRBJ2-1	TRBD1	-	TRBV5-1
CASSPPAGTYEQYF	TGTGCCAGCTCACCACCCGCGGGGACCTACGAGCAGTACTTC	TRBJ2-7	-	-	TRBV18
CASSPGLAGLETQYF	TGTGCCAGCAGCCCGGGACTAGCGGGATTAGAGACCCAGTACTTC	TRBJ2-5	TRBD2	few	TRBV7-3
CASSSRTGGKNEQFF	TGTGCCAGCAGCTCACGGACAGGGGGCAAGAATGAGCAGTTCTTC	TRBJ2-1	TRBD1	-	TRBV7-2
CASSRLQGAVGANVLTF	TGTGCCAGCAGCCGCCTACAAGGAGCGGTTGGGGCCAACGTCCTGACTTTC	TRBJ2-6	-	-	TRBV7-6
CAWTLGTSGSDEQFF	TGTGCCTGGACCCTTGGGACTAGCGGGAGCGATGAGCAGTTCTTC	TRBJ2-1	TRBD2	-	TRBV30
CASNVQGFYEQYF	TGTGCCAGCAATGTACAGGGGTTCTACGAGCAGTACTTC	TRBJ2-7	TRBD1	-	TRBV28
CAIKVSGGEDTEAFF	TGTGCCATCAAAGTTTCTGGGGGCGAGGACACTGAAGCTTTCTTT	TRBJ1-1	-	few	TRBV10-3
CASSLGQNTEAFF	TGTGCCAGCAGCCTCGGACAGAACACTGAAGCTTTCTTT	TRBJ1-1	-	few	TRBV9
CASTIRTGGGGANVLTF	TGTGCCAGTACCATACGGACAGGGGGCGGGGGGGCCAACGTCCTGACTTTC	TRBJ2-6	TRBD1	-	TRBV19
CASIGQGSYEQYF	TGTGCCAGTATAGGACAGGGTTCCTACGAGCAGTACTTC	TRBJ2-7	TRBD1	-	TRBV19
CASSPSAGGDTGELFF	TGTGCCAGCTCACCATCGGCAGGGGGCGACACCGGGGAGCTGTTTTTT	TRBJ2-2	TRBD1	-	TRBV18
CASSAWRQGARGTEAFF	TGTGCCAGCAGCGCCTGGAGACAGGGGGCAAGAGGCACTGAAGCTTTCTTT	TRBJ1-1	TRBD1	-	TRBV9
CASSLLAESSYEQYF	TGTGCCAGCAGCTTACTAGCGGAGAGCTCCTACGAGCAGTACTTC	TRBJ2-7	TRBD2	-	TRBV7-3
CASSQEFPVF	TGCGCCAGCAGCCAAGAGTTTCCTGTCTTT	TRBJ1-1	-	-	TRBV4-1
CASSLFPGTGGNNYGYTF	TGTGCCAGCAGCTTATTTCCTGGGACAGGGGGAAATAACTATGGCTACACCTTC	TRBJ1-2	TRBD1	-	TRBV7-2
CASSQGAVGEKLFF	TGTGCCAGTTCCCAGGGGGCTGTCGGTGAAAAACTGTTTTTT	TRBJ1-4	TRBD1	once	TRBV19
CASRDRGDTEAFF	TGTGCCAGCAGAGACAGGGGGGACACTGAAGCTTTCTTT	TRBJ1-1	TRBD1	-	TRBV2
CAARDNNSPLHF	TGTGCCGCCCGGGATAATAATTCACCCCTCCACTTT	TRBJ1-6	-	-	TRBV19